This T cell receptor beta chain stems from a study of blood T cells in healthy people across ages. Study summary: About one barcoded beta molecule per two T cells came from capture by template switching.

Study-level findings and limits: Unsorted PBMC input precluded a conclusive naive versus antigen-experienced comparison.

Whenever a sample was processed, at least 6 million PBMCs were isolated. The amount of total RNA extracted per sample was at least 6 micrograms. Combining a sample-barcoded 5' primer with a J-beta primer mix, a second PCR ran for roughly 6 to 11 cycles. TCRdb passed the 5' RACE reads through MiXCR, listing each CDR3 protein once. This table has hundreds of thousands of distinct CDR3 sequences, 25% to 30% appearing once. As for this clonotype: Its antigen is currently unknown.

CDR3 size: 15 residues. Between the trimmed V and J ends, which lost 3 bases and 6 bases, there was a span of 15 bases. The germline V gene encodes CDR1 MRHNA and CDR2 SNTAGT. Sequenced: blood. The chain is built from TRBV6-4 and TRBJ2-1; D gene uncertain. The source of this sequence is an elderly woman in good health. The CDR3 is CASSESGFSVNEQFF. CDR3 in DNA: TGTGCCAGCAGTGAAAGTGGATTCTCCGTCAATGAGCAGTTCTTC.